One and the same sample provided the 24 T cell receptor beta chains below, sequenced in a study of blood T cell repertoires in COVID-19. Measured with immunoSEQ multiplex PCR; TCRdb has only the in-frame clones, and not every one. The profile shows roughly 260,000 clones, 75% to 90% of them singletons. Sequenced sample: PBMCs or T cells enriched from blood (not recorded which). The receptor source for this set is a woman aged 25 to 39 with acute COVID-19.

This chain links TRBV18 with TRBJ1-1, with D maybe TRBD1 (5 bases). Trimming left V 3 bases short and J 3 bases short, with 8 bases between. This CDR3 contains 13 residues. Looked up from germline, CDR1 is KGHSH and CDR2 is LQKENI. CDR3 in amino acids: CASSPGRDTEAFF. The DNA for the CDR3 is TGTGCCAGCTCACCTGGCAGGGACACTGAAGCTTTCTTT.

This sequence joins TRBV5-1 and TRBJ1-3, with D unresolved. The CDR3 is made up of 15 amino acids. Germline lookup yields CDR1 SGHRS and CDR2 YFSETQ. Trimming stripped 4 bases from V and 2 bases from J, with 13 bases between. This chain's CDR3 is CASSLTGIAGNTIYF. The CDR3 DNA follows: TGCGCCAGCAGCCTGACGGGGATAGCTGGAAACACCATATATTTT.

J is TRBJ1-1 and V is TRBV11-2; no firm D call. The CDR3 totals 15 residues. Germline V lookup: CDR1 SGHAT, CDR2 FQNNGV. The ends were cut back, 5 bases at V and 5 bases at J, with 18 bases in the middle. The CDR3 DNA is TGTGCCAGCAGCGGAGGAGGCACATGGGGAACTGAAGCTTTCTTT. Amino acids: CASSGGGTWGTEAFF.

The chain links TRBV19 to TRBJ1-5; the D gene is possibly TRBD1 (6 bases). V lost 4 bases and J lost 11, with 21 bases in between. Germline-derived CDR1 and CDR2 are LNHDA and SQIVND (reference sequence). This CDR3 spans 15 amino acids. Here the CDR3 DNA reads TGTGCCAGTAGTACCCAGGGGCCGCGTGGGGCGGCCCAGCATTTT. This sequence encodes CASSTQGPRGAAQHF. Variable domain in full (rest from reference TRBV19 and TRBJ1-5): DGGITQSPKYLFRKEGQNVTLSCEQNLNHDAMYWYRQDPGQGLRLIYYSQIVNDFQKGDIAEGYSVSREKKESFPLTVTSAQKNPTAFYLCASSTQGPRGAAQHFGDGTRLSIL.

This chain joins TRBV6-5 and TRBJ1-5; no firm D call. V gave up 0 bases and J gave up 4 bases, with 4 bases separating them. Looked up from germline, CDR1 is MNHEY and CDR2 is SVGAGI. This CDR3 contains 13 residues. CDR3 sequence: CASSYSENQPQHF. The CDR3 nucleotides are TGTGCCAGCAGTTACTCGGAGAATCAGCCCCAGCATTTT.

Note on this clone: Mismatch with germline at one junction end may stem from a read error. The DNA of the CDR3 is TGTGCTAGCAGCTTAGAGGGGCCCGGCCGACCAGATACGCAGTATTTT. It translates to CASSLEGPGRPDTQYF. The chain recombines TRBV7-7 with TRBJ2-3; possibly TRBD1 or TRBD2 for D (5 bases each). There are 16 residues in the CDR3. The germline gives CDR1 SSHAT, CDR2 FNYEAQ (reference sequence).

The chain recombines TRBV6-4 with TRBJ1-1; D is perhaps TRBD1 (6 bases). Trimming stripped 6 bases from V and 3 bases from J, with 11 bases between. The CDR3 is 13 residues long. Germline V gene lookup returns CDR1 MRHNA and CDR2 SNTAGT. The CDR3 coding sequence is TGTGCCAGCAGAAGGACAGACTACACTGAAGCTTTCTTT. Encoded protein: CASRRTDYTEAFF.

The V gene is TRBV15, the J gene TRBJ2-7; TRBD1 matches at 7 bases. Germline CDR1 reads LNHNV; CDR2 reads YYDKDF (reference sequence). Unmatched junction bases numbered 14, after V lost 2 bases and J lost 7 bases. The CDR3 is 16 amino acids. The CDR3 spells CATSRPRGLDQGEQYF. The CDR3 DNA is TGTGCCACCAGCAGACCTAGGGGGCTAGACCAGGGGGAGCAGTACTTC. Using reference TRBV15 and TRBJ2-7 for the parts outside the CDR3, the full variable domain is DAMVIQNPRYQVTQFGKPVTLSCSQTLNHNVMYWYQQKSSQAPKLLFHYYDKDFNNEADTPDNFQSRRPNTSFCFLDIRSPGLGDTAMYLCATSRPRGLDQGEQYFGPGTRLTVT.

V usage is TRBV5-1 and J usage is TRBJ1-1; D gene unclear. The germline gives CDR1 SGHRS, CDR2 YFSETQ. CDR3 length: 16 residues. Trimming removed 0 bases at V and 1 base at J, with 13 bases between. In DNA form, the CDR3 reads TGCGCCAGCAGCTTGGGTACTCGGGGTCGGAACACTGAAGCTTTCTTT. Its protein is CASSLGTRGRNTEAFF.

The V call is TRBV5-1, the J call TRBJ2-3; D not certain. CDR1 SGHRS and CDR2 YFSETQ come from the germline V gene. The ends were cut back, 4 bases at V and 1 base at J, with 7 bases in the middle. This CDR3 comprises 13 residues. The CDR3 coding sequence is TGCGCCAGCAGCGAGGCCCGCACAGATACGCAGTATTTT. Residues: CASSEARTDTQYF.

The gene calls are TRBV6-1 and TRBJ2-3, with 9 bases matching TRBD2. V trimming: 2 bases; J trimming: 1 base; junction bases outside the gene matches: 16. The CDR3 totals 20 residues. Germline values: CDR1 MNHNS, CDR2 SASEGT. The CDR3 DNA reads TGTGCCAGCAGTGAACCCCAGAGGCGGGGGGGCATTTGGGGCACAGATACGCAGTATTTT. Encoded protein: CASSEPQRRGGIWGTDTQYF.

The chain combines TRBV27 with TRBJ2-7, with a weak D call TRBD1 (6 bases). CDR3 length: 14 amino acids. From germline, CDR1 is MNHEY and CDR2 SMNVEV (reference sequence). The ends were cut back, 3 bases at V and 2 bases at J, with 11 bases in the middle. The CDR3 spells CASSFRGQTYEQYF. Here the CDR3 DNA reads TGTGCCAGCAGTTTCCGAGGACAGACCTACGAGCAGTACTTC.

This chain connects TRBV6-5 to TRBJ1-1; tentative D call: TRBD1 (6 bases). Per germline, CDR1 MNHEY and CDR2 SVGAGI. The CDR3 loop spans 14 amino acids. With 6 bases removed from V and 0 bases from J, the gap between germline ends came to 11 bases. CDR3 protein: CASSHRAMNTEAFF. The CDR3 bases are TGTGCCAGCAGCCACAGGGCCATGAACACTGAAGCTTTCTTT.

V gene TRBV14 combines with J gene TRBJ2-1; 7 bases match TRBD2. Germline V CDR1 and CDR2: SGHDN, FVKESK. This CDR3 contains 17 residues. Trimming cost V 1 base and J 0 bases; bases outside gene matches: 6. CDR3 sequence: CASSQVFGGSSYNEQFF. The CDR3, as DNA: TGTGCCAGCAGCCAAGTATTCGGCGGGAGCTCCTACAATGAGCAGTTCTTC.

This clone was counted a single time. CDR3 nucleotides: TGTGCCAGCAGCCCCGATGGTTTTGGGGCTCGCGGTACGCAGTATTTT. It codes for CASSPDGFGARGTQYF. V and J are TRBV5-6 and TRBJ2-3, with a possible D match to TRBD1 (5 bases). Trimming took 4 bases from V and 8 from J, leaving 23 bases between them. The CDR3 covers 16 residues. The germline V gene encodes CDR1 SGHDT and CDR2 YYEEEE.

The V and J genes are TRBV7-2 and TRBJ2-1, with 7 bases that match TRBD2. The CDR3 runs 15 residues. V was pared by 4 bases and J by 8 bases, with 11 bases of the junction left unmatched. Germline V CDR1 and CDR2: SGHTA, FQGNSA. CDR3 in DNA: TGTGCCAGCAGCTCCCGTGCGGGGGTGCGGGATGAGCAGTTCTTC. It encodes CASSSRAGVRDEQFF.

V gene TRBV2 combines with J gene TRBJ1-4, with 7 nucleotides matching TRBD1. Germline V gene sequence: CDR1 SNHLY, CDR2 FYNNEI. The CDR3 is 14 residues long. Losses at the gene ends were 2 bases for V and 8 bases for J; bases not matched to a gene: 5. The DNA of the CDR3 is TGTGCCAGCAGTGAATTGGCAGGGGGGGAAAAACTGTTTTTT. Protein sequence: CASSELAGGEKLFF.

The genes are TRBV7-2 and TRBJ2-1; D is possibly TRBD1 (5 bases). CDR3 length: 16 amino acids. V lost 7 bases and J lost 4, with 20 bases in between. Germline values: CDR1 SGHTA, CDR2 FQGNSA. This chain's CDR3 is CASTAVHVGAYNEQFF. In DNA form, the CDR3 reads TGTGCCAGCACCGCCGTTCACGTTGGGGCTTACAATGAGCAGTTCTTC.

J is TRBJ1-6 and V is TRBV5-4, with D possibly being TRBD1 (6 bases). CDR3 size: 14 residues. Trimming removed 5 bases from V and 13 bases from J, with 19 bases in between. In germline, CDR1 is SGHNT, CDR2 YYREEE (reference sequence). The CDR3 reads CASSLETGIGPLHF. CDR3 DNA: TGTGCCAGCAGTCTCGAAACAGGGATCGGTCCCCTCCACTTT.

The CDR3 is CAWRQRTGGAGYTF. DNA of the CDR3: TGTGCCTGGAGACAAAGGACAGGGGGCGCGGGCTACACCTTC. This chain connects TRBV30 to TRBJ1-2; 11 positions agree with TRBD1. V trimming: 3 bases; J trimming: 8 bases; junction bases outside the gene matches: 8. This CDR3 is 14 amino acids long. The germline V gene has CDR1 GTSNPN and CDR2 SVGIG (reference sequence).

This chain uses TRBV29-1 with TRBJ1-1; 8 positions match TRBD1. V lost 4 bases and J lost 5; bases outside the gene matches: 12. Germline V gene lookup returns CDR1 SQVTM and CDR2 ANQGSEA. The CDR3 is 15 residues long. The CDR3 DNA reads as TGCAGCGTTGCGGGGGGCAGGGGGCGCGGAACTGAAGCTTTCTTT. It encodes CSVAGGRGRGTEAFF.

This chain links TRBV9 with TRBJ2-7; 10 bases map to TRBD2. Germline assignment: CDR1 SGDLS and CDR2 YYNGEE. J gave up 1 base and V 3 bases, and 4 bases lay outside the gene matches. The CDR3 loop spans 15 amino acids. CDR3 residues: CASSGTSGVSYEQYF. The CDR3 coding sequence is TGTGCCAGCAGCGGAACTAGCGGGGTATCCTACGAGCAGTACTTC.

V is TRBV3-1 (or the pseudogene TRBV3-2) and J is TRBJ2-2; 7 nucleotides agree with TRBD2. The CDR3 spans 16 residues. Germline CDR1 reads LGHDT; CDR2 reads YNNKEL (reference sequence). J was trimmed by 1 base and V by 3 bases; bases with no gene match: 5. CDR3 residues: CASSHGPSGNTGELFF. CDR3 nucleotide sequence: TGTGCCAGCAGCCATGGCCCTAGCGGGAACACCGGGGAGCTGTTTTTT.

In this sample, this clone turned up a few times. CDR3 loop: CASSPQTGLSEAFF. The CDR3 DNA reads TGTGCCAGCAGCCCCCAGACAGGGTTGTCTGAAGCTTTCTTT. The rearrangement uses TRBV11-1 and TRBJ1-1, with 7 positions matching TRBD1. Germline V lookup: CDR1 SGHAT, CDR2 FQDESV (reference sequence). Trimming took 5 bases from V and 6 from J; bases not matched to a gene: 9. The CDR3 runs 14 residues.